The TCR beta chain under discussion was sequenced for a study of cytomegalovirus exposure and HLA in healthy donors. Study-level information: Among the 300 to 500 genotyped donors, approximately 82% were placed in the Caucasian-associated ancestry cluster. Study-level results: CMV antigen specificity was confirmed in vitro for a few CMV-associated chains. Rare TCR sequences predominated, though certain public TCRs were found in many donors.

The CDR3 sequence is 16 residues long. Germline trimming cut 1 base from V and 6 bases from J; bases unmatched to any gene: 8. Germline V gene lookup returns CDR1 LGHNA and CDR2 YNFKEQ. The PCR ran on 60 Vbeta and 13 Jbeta primers. The authors' processing: Roughly 11 million shared chains were among the roughly 80 million unique TCR beta chains that a later analysis counted. Using immunoSEQ multiplex PCR, the repertoire was profiled, and TCRdb retains in-frame clones only, with some absent. Clone size and V and J calls were adopted from that table, with D and trimming inferred from the DNA. The repertoire consists of over 85,000 clones, with approximately 83% occurring once and the leading ten covering 1.5% to 2%. Details on this clone: What it binds is not known.

The sequence was collected from a man aged 35 to 55 in good health and CMV-seronegative. Sequenced: PBMCs. This chain connects TRBV4-2 to TRBJ2-1; 8 bases agree with TRBD2. The CDR3 DNA sequence: TGTGCCAGCAGCCAAGGGGATACTAGCGGTATCAATGAGCAGTTCTTC. It codes for CASSQGDTSGINEQFF.